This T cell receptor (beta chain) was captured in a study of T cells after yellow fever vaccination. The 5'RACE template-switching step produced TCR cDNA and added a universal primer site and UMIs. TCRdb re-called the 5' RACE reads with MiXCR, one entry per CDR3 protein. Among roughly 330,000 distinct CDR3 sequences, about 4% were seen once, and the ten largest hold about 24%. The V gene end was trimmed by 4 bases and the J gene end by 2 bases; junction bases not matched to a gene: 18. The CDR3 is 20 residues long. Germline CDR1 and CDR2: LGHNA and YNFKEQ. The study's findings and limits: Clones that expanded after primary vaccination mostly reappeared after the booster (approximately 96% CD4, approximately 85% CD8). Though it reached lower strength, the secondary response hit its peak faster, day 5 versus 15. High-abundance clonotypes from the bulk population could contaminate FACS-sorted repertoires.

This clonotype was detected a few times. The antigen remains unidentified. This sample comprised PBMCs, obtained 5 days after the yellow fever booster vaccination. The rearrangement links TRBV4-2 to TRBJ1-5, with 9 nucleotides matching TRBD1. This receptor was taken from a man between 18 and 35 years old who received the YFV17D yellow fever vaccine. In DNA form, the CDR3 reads TGTGCCAGCAGCCTCCACAGGGGGCGCGGCGGGGTTGTGGGCAATCAGCCCCAGCATTTT. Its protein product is CASSLHRGRGGVVGNQPQHF.